A single sample gave rise to the 15 T cell receptor beta chains below, sequenced in a study of cytomegalovirus exposure and HLA in healthy donors. The PCR ran on 60 Vbeta and 13 Jbeta primers. Profiling relied on immunoSEQ multiplex PCR, and the TCRdb table lists in-frame clones only, not all of them. The sample carries over 60,000 clones, roughly 80% recorded once. The sequenced material came from PBMCs. These receptor sequences come from a woman in her 30s in good health and CMV-seropositive.

This clone appeared a few times. The V and J genes are TRBV5-4 and TRBJ1-4; D might be TRBD1 (5 bases). Germline V gene data show CDR1 as SGHNT and CDR2 as YYREEE (reference sequence). Between the trimmed V and J ends, which lost 4 bases and 5 bases, there was a span of 12 bases. The CDR3 covers 14 residues. The CDR3, as DNA: TGTGCCAGCAGCCTGAAGGGGAAAAATGAAAAACTGTTTTTT. This sequence encodes CASSLKGKNEKLFF.

The gene calls are TRBV11-2 and TRBJ1-1, with 7 bases identical to TRBD1. The CDR3 extends over 14 amino acids. J gave up 7 bases and V 3 bases, and 8 bases lay outside the gene matches. The germline V gene has CDR1 SGHAT and CDR2 FQNNGV. CDR3 coding DNA: TGTGCCAGCAGCTTGACAGGGCGTATACTTGAAGCTTTCTTT. It specifies CASSLTGRILEAFF.

V usage is TRBV4-3 and J usage is TRBJ2-1; 8 positions agree with TRBD2. Germline CDR1 reads LGHNA; CDR2 reads YSLEER. V was clipped by 0 bases and J by 4 bases; unmatched bases: 5. There are 16 residues in the CDR3. The CDR3 region is CASSQDLSGSYNEQFF. In nucleotides, the CDR3 is TGCGCCAGCAGCCAAGATCTAAGCGGGAGTTACAATGAGCAGTTCTTC.

This clone was picked up many times. This chain uses TRBV7-9 with TRBJ2-7; the match to TRBD1 covers 8 bases. The CDR3 has 15 amino acids. CDR1 SEHNR and CDR2 FQNEAQ come from the germline V gene (reference sequence). Trimming cost V 4 bases and J 0 bases; bases outside gene matches: 5. CDR3 DNA: TGTGCCAGCAGCTACCGGACAGGGACCTCCTACGAGCAGTACTTC. Protein: CASSYRTGTSYEQYF.

This clone has only one observation. This chain links TRBV7-6 with TRBJ1-5, with 7 positions matching TRBD1. Looked up from germline, CDR1 is SGHVS and CDR2 is FNYEAQ. CDR3 length: 15 residues. J gave up 2 bases and V 3 bases, and 4 bases lay outside the gene matches. The CDR3 DNA is TGTGCCAGCAGCTTGACAGGGTGGGGCAATCAGCCCCAGCATTTT. It translates to CASSLTGWGNQPQHF.

The chain joins TRBV5-6 to TRBJ1-2, with 9 positions matching TRBD1. Germline CDR1 and CDR2: SGHDT and YYEEEE. The J segment lost 2 bases and the V segment lost 0 bases, leaving 14 bases of the junction unmatched. CDR3 length: 19 amino acids. CDR3 protein: CASSLELGRDRVINYGYTF. The CDR3 DNA reads TGTGCCAGCAGCTTGGAACTCGGTCGGGACAGGGTCATCAACTATGGCTACACCTTC. Using reference TRBV5-6 and TRBJ1-2 for the parts outside the CDR3, the full variable domain is DAGVTQSPTHLIKTRGQQVTLRCSPKSGHDTVSWYQQALGQGPQFIFQYYEEEERQRGNFPDRFSGHQFPNYSSELNVNALLLGDSALYLCASSLELGRDRVINYGYTFGSGTRLTVV.

The chain employs TRBV2 and TRBJ1-2, with TRBD1 as a possible D gene (6 bases). V lost 5 bases to trimming and J lost 5 bases, with 15 bases between them. Germline loops: CDR1 SNHLY, CDR2 FYNNEI. The CDR3 is made up of 14 amino acids. This CDR3 is CASSRTDPGYGYTF. For the CDR3, the DNA is TGTGCCAGCAGTCGGACAGACCCCGGGTATGGCTACACCTTC.

The V call is TRBV18, the J call TRBJ2-7; TRBD2 aligns across 8 bases. J was trimmed by 3 bases and V by 2 bases; bases with no gene match: 9. Germline values: CDR1 KGHSH, CDR2 LQKENI. The CDR3 is made up of 16 amino acids. CDR3 in DNA: TGTGCCAGCTCACCATTAGCCGGGACTAGTAGCTACGAGCAGTACTTC. It is translated as CASSPLAGTSSYEQYF.

The rearrangement joins TRBV19 to TRBJ2-3; D perhaps matches TRBD1 (5 bases). The CDR3 runs to 15 residues. Trimming removed 2 bases at V and 4 bases at J, with 13 bases between. CDR1 and CDR2 (germline): LNHDA, SQIVND (reference sequence). The CDR3 loop reads CASSISWTRSDTQYF. CDR3 in DNA: TGTGCCAGTAGTATATCGTGGACACGGTCAGATACGCAGTATTTT.

The rearrangement links TRBV5-1 to TRBJ1-1, with 10 bases fitting TRBD1. The CDR3 has 17 residues. J was trimmed by 0 bases and V by 4 bases; bases with no gene match: 9. Germline CDR1 SGHRS, CDR2 YFSETQ. Here the CDR3 DNA reads TGCGCCAGCAGCCAACCCGAAGGACAGGGGGTGAACACTGAAGCTTTCTTT. Protein sequence: CASSQPEGQGVNTEAFF.

The V and J genes are TRBV28 and TRBJ1-3; D gene uncertain. Germline assignment: CDR1 MDHEN and CDR2 SYDVKM. V was clipped by 2 bases and J by 3 bases, with 8 bases between them. The CDR3 runs to 14 residues. The CDR3 DNA reads as TGTGCCAGCAGTTTACAGGCTATTGGAAACACCATATATTTT. It is translated as CASSLQAIGNTIYF. Filled out from reference TRBV28 and TRBJ1-3, the complete variable domain reads DVKVTQSSRYLVKRTGEKVFLECVQDMDHENMFWYRQDPGLGLRLIYFSYDVKMKEKGDIPEGYSVSREKKERFSLILESASTNQTSMYLCASSLQAIGNTIYFGEGSWLTVV.

The genes are TRBV30 and TRBJ1-3; the D gene is possibly TRBD1 (5 bases). CDR1 is GTSNPN and CDR2 is SVGIG in the germline V gene (reference sequence). Trimming left V 1 base short and J 4 bases short, with 14 bases between. This CDR3 spans 15 amino acids. CDR3 protein: CAWSDWGGEGNTIYF. The CDR3 DNA follows: TGTGCCTGGAGTGATTGGGGGGGGGAGGGAAACACCATATATTTT. The complete variable domain, with remaining parts taken from reference TRBV30 and TRBJ1-3, reads SQTIHQWPATLVQPVGSPLSLECTVEGTSNPNLYWYRQAAGRGLQLLFYSVGIGQISSEVPQNLSASRPQDRQFILSSKKLLLSDSGFYLCAWSDWGGEGNTIYFGEGSWLTVV.

This chain connects TRBV7-9 to TRBJ2-3; 9 nucleotides agree with TRBD2. CDR3 length: 16 amino acids. Looked up from germline, CDR1 is SEHNR and CDR2 is FQNEAQ (reference sequence). V was clipped by 2 bases and J by 0 bases; unmatched bases: 3. As DNA, the CDR3 is TGTGCCAGCAGCTTATCGAGCGGGGGGAGCACAGATACGCAGTATTTT. Protein sequence: CASSLSSGGSTDTQYF.

The chain is built from TRBV7-9 and TRBJ2-5; 9 bases fit TRBD1. CDR1 SEHNR and CDR2 FQNEAQ come from the germline V gene (reference sequence). V shed 5 bases, J shed 3 bases, and the junction held 10 bases outside the gene matches. The CDR3 covers 16 residues. In DNA, the CDR3 is TGTGCCAGCAGCCGATTGGGGGGACAGGGTAAAGAGACCCAGTACTTC. Its translation is CASSRLGGQGKETQYF.

This chain connects TRBV23-1 to TRBJ1-6, with TRBD1 as a possible D gene (5 bases). TRBV23-1 is an ORF for which the function is uncertain. With 4 bases removed from V and 6 bases from J, the gap between germline ends came to 25 bases. CDR3 length: 19 residues. The CDR3 sequence: CASSRVREFKLLSNSPLHF. CDR3 nucleotide sequence: TGCGCCAGCAGTCGAGTCAGGGAATTCAAACTACTCTCTAATTCACCCCTCCACTTT.